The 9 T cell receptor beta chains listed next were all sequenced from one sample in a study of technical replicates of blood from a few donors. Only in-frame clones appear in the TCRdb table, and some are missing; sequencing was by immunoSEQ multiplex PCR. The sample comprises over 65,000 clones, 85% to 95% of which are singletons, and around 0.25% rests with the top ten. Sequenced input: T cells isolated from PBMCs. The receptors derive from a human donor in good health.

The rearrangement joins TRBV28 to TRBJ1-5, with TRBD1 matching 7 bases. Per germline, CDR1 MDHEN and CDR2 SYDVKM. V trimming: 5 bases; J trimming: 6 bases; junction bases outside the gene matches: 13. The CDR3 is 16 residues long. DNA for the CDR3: TGTGCCAGCAGTCCCCTATTGGCAGGGGGGTCTCAGCCCCAGCATTTT. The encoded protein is CASSPLLAGGSQPQHF.

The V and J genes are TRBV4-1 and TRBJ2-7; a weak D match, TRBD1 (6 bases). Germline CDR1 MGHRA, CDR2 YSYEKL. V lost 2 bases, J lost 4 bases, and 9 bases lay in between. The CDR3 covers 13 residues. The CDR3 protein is CASSQNTGYEQYF. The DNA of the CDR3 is TGCGCCAGCAGCCAAAACACAGGGTACGAGCAGTACTTC.

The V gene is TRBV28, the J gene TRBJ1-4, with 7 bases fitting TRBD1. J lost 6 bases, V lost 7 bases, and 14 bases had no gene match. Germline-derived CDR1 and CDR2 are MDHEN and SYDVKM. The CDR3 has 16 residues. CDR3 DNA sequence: TGTGCCAGCATACAGGACAGGATTCTAGTGGATGAAAAACTGTTTTTT. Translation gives CASIQDRILVDEKLFF.

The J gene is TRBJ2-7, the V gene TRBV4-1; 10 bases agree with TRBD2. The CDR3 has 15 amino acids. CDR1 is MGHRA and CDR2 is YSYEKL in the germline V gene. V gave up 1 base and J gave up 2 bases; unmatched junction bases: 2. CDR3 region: CASSQVTSGTYEQYF. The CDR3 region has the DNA TGCGCCAGCAGCCAAGTAACTAGCGGGACCTACGAGCAGTACTTC.

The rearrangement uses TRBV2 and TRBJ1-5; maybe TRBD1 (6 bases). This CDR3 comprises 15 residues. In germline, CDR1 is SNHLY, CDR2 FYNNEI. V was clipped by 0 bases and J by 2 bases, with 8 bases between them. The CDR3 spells CASSEATGRNQPQHF. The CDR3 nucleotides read TGTGCCAGCAGTGAAGCGACAGGACGCAATCAGCCCCAGCATTTT.

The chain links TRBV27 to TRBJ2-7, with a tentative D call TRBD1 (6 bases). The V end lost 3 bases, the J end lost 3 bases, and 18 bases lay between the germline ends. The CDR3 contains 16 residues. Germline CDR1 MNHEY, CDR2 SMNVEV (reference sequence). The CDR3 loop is CASSLENPGHHYEQYF. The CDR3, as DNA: TGTGCCAGCAGTTTGGAAAACCCGGGACACCACTACGAGCAGTACTTC.

CDR3: CASSQPLQGSNEKLFF. The CDR3, as DNA: TGCGCCAGCAGCCAACCCCTACAGGGTTCTAATGAAAAACTGTTTTTT. The chain employs TRBV4-1 and TRBJ1-4; a possible D gene is TRBD1 (6 bases). V lost 2 bases and J 3 bases, leaving 13 bases between the germline ends. Germline CDR1 MGHRA, CDR2 YSYEKL. The CDR3 contains 16 residues.

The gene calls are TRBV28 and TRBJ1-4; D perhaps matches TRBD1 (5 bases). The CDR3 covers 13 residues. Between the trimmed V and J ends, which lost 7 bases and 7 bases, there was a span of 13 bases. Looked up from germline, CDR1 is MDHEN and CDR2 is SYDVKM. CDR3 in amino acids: CASKTRVGEKLFF. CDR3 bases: TGTGCCAGCAAAACCAGGGTGGGTGAAAAACTGTTTTTT.

CDR3 coding DNA: TGTGCCAGCAGTTTCTCGGGGACAGCCAGGAAAGCTTTCTTT. Its protein is CASSFSGTARKAFF. V and J are TRBV28 and TRBJ1-1; 7 nucleotides line up with TRBD1. CDR1 and CDR2 from the germline V gene are MDHEN and SYDVKM. This CDR3 contains 14 residues. V lost 3 bases, J lost 9 bases, and 10 bases stayed unmatched.